The 24 T cell receptor beta chains below come from one sample, sequenced in a study of blood T cell repertoires in COVID-19 (dated by TCRdb to about 2020). The library was produced with the immunoSEQ multiplex PCR assay. The clones in this table, taken by TCRdb from immuneACCESS, are in-frame only. Not every clone is retained; where verified, under half of the shortfall comes from an unresolved V gene, and the cause of the rest is unknown. For this sample the table gives hundreds of thousands of clones, of which around 89% were detected only once. The top ten hold around 6.5% of the sample. Sequenced: peripheral blood. Receptor source: a woman in her 30s with COVID-19, enrolled during active disease.

This chain joins TRBV3-1 (or the pseudogene TRBV3-2) and TRBJ2-5, with TRBD1 matching 7 bases. The CDR3 totals 17 residues. Germline values: CDR1 LGHDT, CDR2 YNNKEL (reference sequence). The V gene end was trimmed by 2 bases and the J gene end by 3 bases; junction bases not matched to a gene: 12. The CDR3 here is CASSQPTLPTGEETQYF. CDR3 nucleotides: TGTGCCAGCAGCCAACCAACCTTACCCACAGGGGAAGAGACCCAGTACTTC.

The rearrangement links TRBV5-1 to TRBJ2-7, with TRBD2 matching 12 bases. CDR1 SGHRS and CDR2 YFSETQ come from the germline V gene. V lost 0 bases and J lost 1; bases outside the gene matches: 5. The CDR3 is 17 amino acids. CDR3: CASSLAGLAGPSYEQYF. In DNA, the CDR3 is TGCGCCAGCAGCTTGGCCGGACTAGCGGGGCCTTCCTACGAGCAGTACTTC. Variable domain in full (rest from reference TRBV5-1 and TRBJ2-7): KAGVTQTPRYLIKTRGQQVTLSCSPISGHRSVSWYQQTPGQGLQFLFEYFSETQRNKGNFPGRFSGRQFSNSRSEMNVSTLELGDSALYLCASSLAGLAGPSYEQYFGPGTRLTVT.

V is TRBV19 and J is TRBJ2-1, with 8 nucleotides matching TRBD2. J lost 9 bases, V lost 6 bases, and 10 bases had no gene match. The CDR3 spans 14 residues. Germline V gene data show CDR1 as LNHDA and CDR2 as SQIVND (reference sequence). The CDR3 sequence is CASRERGPGIEQFF. The CDR3 coding sequence is TGTGCCAGTAGAGAGCGGGGGCCGGGGATTGAGCAGTTCTTC. The full variable domain, rest sourced from reference TRBV19 and TRBJ2-1, is DGGITQSPKYLFRKEGQNVTLSCEQNLNHDAMYWYRQDPGQGLRLIYYSQIVNDFQKGDIAEGYSVSREKKESFPLTVTSAQKNPTAFYLCASRERGPGIEQFFGPGTRLTVL.

This clone was seen once. The V call is TRBV9, the J call TRBJ2-5; 7 positions agree with TRBD1. CDR1 is SGDLS, CDR2 YYNGEE, per germline. J gave up 2 bases and V 3 bases, and 4 bases lay outside the gene matches. The CDR3 has 14 amino acids. The CDR3 nucleotides read TGTGCCAGCAGCGCACAGGGGCAACAAGAGACCCAGTACTTC. It yields the protein CASSAQGQQETQYF.

The count of this clone is one. The junction and the germline gene differ at one end; a read error may be behind it. The chain combines TRBV5-5 with TRBJ2-5; D gene uncertain. Per germline, CDR1 SGHKS and CDR2 YYEKEE (reference sequence). The CDR3 extends over 15 amino acids. The CDR3 DNA sequence: TGTGCCAGCAGCTTGCTGGTAGGTAACGGAGAGGCCCAGTACTTC. It yields the protein CASSLLVGNGEAQYF.

In this sample, this clone turned up once. This chain uses TRBV6-2 or TRBV6-3 with TRBJ2-7, with 8 bases that match TRBD2. The CDR3 is 16 amino acids. CDR1 and CDR2 from the germline V gene are MNHEY and SVGEGT. Germline trimming cut 2 bases from V and 6 bases from J; bases unmatched to any gene: 12. CDR3 in DNA: TGTGCCAGCAGTTACGAGATAGCGGGATTAAAGAGCGAGCAGTACGTC. Translated: CASSYEIAGLKSEQYV.

V gene TRBV10-3 combines with J gene TRBJ2-3; the D gene is possibly TRBD1 (6 bases). The CDR3 runs to 15 residues. V was pared by 1 base and J by 6 bases, with 14 bases between. Per the germline V gene, CDR1 is ENHRY and CDR2 is SYGVKD. The CDR3 sequence: CAISEYPGAEDTQYF. The CDR3 DNA reads TGTGCCATCAGTGAGTATCCAGGGGCGGAGGATACGCAGTATTTT.

Of note for this clone: At one end, the junction sequence differs from germline, possibly due to a read error. The rearrangement links TRBV27 to TRBJ2-7, with TRBD2 identical over 12 bases. Germline V CDR1 and CDR2: MNHEY, SMNVEV (reference sequence). The CDR3 contains 15 residues. The DNA of the CDR3 is TGTGCCAGCAGTATATCTAGCGGGGGGGCCGGGGAGCAGTACTTC. Its translation is CASSISSGGAGEQYF.

The chain has TRBV30 and TRBJ1-2; D is possibly TRBD1 (6 bases). This CDR3 comprises 17 residues. Trimming took 1 base from V and 2 from J, leaving 20 bases between them. Per the germline V gene, CDR1 is GTSNPN and CDR2 is SVGIG (reference sequence). The CDR3 sequence: CAWSDIYAGVGNYGYTF. CDR3 nucleotides: TGTGCCTGGAGTGACATCTACGCAGGGGTAGGGAACTATGGCTACACCTTC.

This clone was recorded a few times. The chain combines TRBV7-6 with TRBJ2-3, with no clear D. V gave up 0 bases and J gave up 5 bases, with 12 bases separating them. CDR1 is SGHVS and CDR2 is FNYEAQ in the germline V gene. CDR3 size: 15 residues. CDR3 protein: CASSLAPRQGDTQYF. The DNA for the CDR3 is TGTGCCAGCAGCTTAGCGCCCAGGCAAGGAGATACGCAGTATTTT. Full variable domain (remainder filled in from reference TRBV7-6 and TRBJ2-3): GAGVSQSPRYKVTKRGQDVALRCDPISGHVSLYWYRQALGQGPEFLTYFNYEAQQDKSGLPNDRFSAERPEGSISTLTIQRTEQRDSAMYRCASSLAPRQGDTQYFGPGTRLTVL.

V and J are TRBV11-3 and TRBJ1-2; TRBD1 is a possible D gene (6 bases). V was cut by 6 bases and J by 7 bases, with 18 bases left in between. The CDR3 is 14 residues long. Per the germline V gene, CDR1 is SGHNT and CDR2 is YENEEA. CDR3 sequence (DNA): TGTGCCAGCAGTCCAGTTGCGACAGGACTTGGCTACACCTTC. Translated, it gives CASSPVATGLGYTF. Full variable domain (missing parts from reference TRBV11-3 and TRBJ1-2): EAGVVQSPRYKIIEKKQPVAFWCNPISGHNTLYWYLQNLGQGPELLIRYENEEAVDDSQLPKDRFSAERLKGVDSTLKIQPAELGDSAVYLCASSPVATGLGYTFGSGTRLTVV.

V is TRBV5-1 and J is TRBJ2-1; TRBD2 aligns across 12 bases. The CDR3 contains 20 residues. The germline V gene encodes CDR1 SGHRS and CDR2 YFSETQ. Trimming removed 0 bases from V and 4 bases from J; junction bases left unmatched: 14. The CDR3 region has the DNA TGCGCCAGCAGCTTGGCATACTCTAGCGGGGGGGCCGGGCATTACAATGAGCAGTTCTTC. As protein: CASSLAYSSGGAGHYNEQFF.

The chain recombines TRBV3-1 (or the pseudogene TRBV3-2) with TRBJ2-5, with TRBD2 identical over 9 bases. Losses at the gene ends were 1 base for V and 4 bases for J; bases not matched to a gene: 1. Germline V CDR1 and CDR2: LGHDT, YNNKEL (reference sequence). This CDR3 spans 14 amino acids. This CDR3 reads CASSQGGGVETQYF. The CDR3, as DNA: TGTGCCAGCAGCCAAGGCGGGGGGGTAGAGACCCAGTACTTC.

V gene TRBV7-9 combines with J gene TRBJ1-1; tentative D call: TRBD1 (6 bases). Per germline, CDR1 SEHNR and CDR2 FQNEAQ (reference sequence). V lost 3 bases and J 9 bases, leaving 8 bases between the germline ends. There are 11 residues in the CDR3. CDR3 protein: CASSLDSKAFF. CDR3 sequence (DNA): TGTGCCAGCAGCTTGGACAGTAAAGCTTTCTTT.

The chain employs TRBV29-1 and TRBJ1-4; D perhaps matches TRBD1 (6 bases). Germline V gene lookup returns CDR1 SQVTM and CDR2 ANQGSEA. This CDR3 is built from 16 residues. V lost 4 bases, J lost 0 bases, and 15 bases lay in between. The CDR3 sequence is CSVGGGRVATNEKLFF. CDR3 nucleotide sequence: TGCAGCGTTGGGGGGGGCAGGGTAGCAACTAATGAAAAACTGTTTTTT.

V and J are TRBV6-1 and TRBJ1-2; D is ambiguous. This CDR3 is 15 amino acids long. Germline V gene data show CDR1 as MNHNS and CDR2 as SASEGT. V lost 1 base and J lost 1, with 10 bases in between. This chain's CDR3 is CASSEGGDNNYGYTF. The DNA for the CDR3 is TGTGCCAGCAGTGAAGGCGGGGATAATAACTATGGCTACACCTTC.

The V gene is TRBV19, the J gene TRBJ2-2; a weak D match, TRBD2 (6 bases). This CDR3 has 13 amino acids. Trimming cost V 3 bases and J 7 bases, with 9 bases left between them. Germline CDR1 reads LNHDA; CDR2 reads SQIVND (reference sequence). CDR3 loop: CASSIVEGGELFF. In DNA form, the CDR3 reads TGTGCCAGTAGTATTGTGGAGGGCGGGGAGCTGTTTTTT.

This clone turned up a few times. This rearrangement joins TRBV9 to TRBJ1-1; tentative D call: TRBD1 (5 bases). This CDR3 is 13 amino acids long. In germline, CDR1 is SGDLS, CDR2 YYNGEE. V was cut by 6 bases and J by 0 bases, with 9 bases left in between. CDR3 nucleotide sequence: TGTGCCAGCACGCGGGGGATGAACACTGAAGCTTTCTTT. As protein: CASTRGMNTEAFF.

V is TRBV19 and J is TRBJ1-6, with 8 bases aligning to TRBD1. The CDR3 consists of 15 residues. Germline assignment: CDR1 LNHDA and CDR2 SQIVND (reference sequence). Germline trimming cut 6 bases from V and 2 bases from J; bases unmatched to any gene: 3. CDR3 loop: CASSVTGAYNSPLHF. The CDR3 DNA is TGTGCCAGTAGCGTGACAGGGGCCTATAATTCACCCCTCCACTTT.

V gene TRBV11-2 combines with J gene TRBJ1-3; 9 bases align to TRBD1. The V gene's germline CDR1 is SGHAT and CDR2 FQNNGV. The J segment lost 1 base and the V segment lost 5 bases, leaving 15 bases of the junction unmatched. This CDR3 is 19 amino acids long. The CDR3 here is CASSLRTGVLEGSGNTIYF. DNA for the CDR3: TGTGCCAGCAGCCTACGGACAGGGGTATTAGAAGGGTCTGGAAACACCATATATTTT.

This chain uses TRBV6-2 or TRBV6-3 with TRBJ2-1; maybe TRBD2 (5 bases). This CDR3 spans 15 amino acids. The germline V gene encodes CDR1 MNHEY and CDR2 SVGEGT. V lost 6 bases and J 0 bases, leaving 12 bases between the germline ends. The CDR3 region is CASSLEGPSYNEQFF. The CDR3 region has the DNA TGTGCCAGCAGCTTAGAGGGTCCCTCCTACAATGAGCAGTTCTTC.

The CDR3 DNA reads TGCGCCAGCAGCCCAGGGACAGTGAACACTGAAGCTTTCTTT. Protein: CASSPGTVNTEAFF. J is TRBJ1-1 and V is TRBV5-1, with 7 bases that match TRBD1. Germline values: CDR1 SGHRS, CDR2 YFSETQ. J was trimmed by 0 bases and V by 4 bases; bases with no gene match: 3. This CDR3 region has 14 residues.

This sequence joins TRBV24-1 and TRBJ2-1, with 7 bases identical to TRBD2. The CDR3 has 13 residues. The V gene end was trimmed by 8 bases and the J gene end by 3 bases; junction bases not matched to a gene: 3. In germline, CDR1 is KGHDR, CDR2 SFDVKD. CDR3 loop: CATIGTNYNEQFF. The CDR3 DNA is TGTGCCACCATAGGGACTAACTACAATGAGCAGTTCTTC.

The J gene is TRBJ2-7, the V gene TRBV6-5, with D perhaps matching TRBD2 (6 bases). The CDR3 consists of 13 residues. The V end was cut by 4 bases, the J end by 4 bases, with 11 bases between. Germline values: CDR1 MNHEY, CDR2 SVGAGI. CDR3 DNA sequence: TGTGCCAGCAGTTCTTTTGGGGGGTACGAGCAGTACTTC. It codes for CASSSFGGYEQYF.